These 32 T cell receptor beta chains share one sample of origin, sequenced in a study of OX40 agonist ivuxolimab in advanced cancers. Assay: immunoSEQ multiplex PCR; the TCRdb copy retains only in-frame clones and omits some. The sample lists about 94,000 clones, 87% seen once, with more than 0.25% in the top ten. This material consisted of CD4+ or CD8+ T cells sorted from blood, taken in a trial of the OX40 agonist ivuxolimab. All receptors come from an adult with an advanced solid tumor such as melanoma, head and neck, liver or kidney cancer.

V usage is TRBV9 and J usage is TRBJ2-7, with D tentatively TRBD2 (5 bases). The length of the CDR3 is 16 residues. Trimming cost V 0 bases and J 2 bases, with 15 bases left between them. Germline V lookup: CDR1 SGDLS, CDR2 YYNGEE. CDR3 sequence (DNA): TGTGCCAGCAGCGTAGAATCGGGGATGAGGCCCTACGAGCAGTACTTC. This sequence encodes CASSVESGMRPYEQYF.

This chain connects TRBV15 to TRBJ2-6; D remains unclear. The germline V gene encodes CDR1 LNHNV and CDR2 YYDKDF (reference sequence). The CDR3 is 14 residues long. Trimming removed 1 base from V and 2 bases from J, with 3 bases in between. The CDR3 protein is CATSRGAGANVLTF. In DNA form, the CDR3 reads TGTGCCACCAGCAGAGGGGCTGGGGCCAACGTCCTGACTTTC.

This chain uses TRBV6-5 with TRBJ1-1; no clear D. V shed 4 bases and J shed 0 bases, with 12 bases lying between them. The CDR3 extends over 15 amino acids. Per germline, CDR1 MNHEY and CDR2 SVGAGI. CDR3 protein: CASSFLMTMNTEAFF. CDR3 nucleotides: TGTGCCAGCAGTTTCCTGATGACTATGAACACTGAAGCTTTCTTT.

The chain couples TRBV7-2 to TRBJ2-2; possibly TRBD1 for D (6 bases). The V end was cut by 4 bases, the J end by 4 bases, with 10 bases between. From germline, CDR1 is SGHTA and CDR2 FQGNSA. The CDR3 has 14 residues. The chain's CDR3 is CASSWETGTGELFF. In nucleotides, the CDR3 is TGTGCCAGCAGCTGGGAGACAGGCACCGGGGAGCTGTTTTTT. The complete variable domain, with remaining parts taken from reference TRBV7-2 and TRBJ2-2, reads GAGVSQSPSNKVTEKGKDVELRCDPISGHTALYWYRQSLGQGLEFLIYFQGNSAPDKSGLPSDRFSAERTGGSVSTLTIQRTQQEDSAVYLCASSWETGTGELFFGEGSRLTVL.

The CDR3 nucleotides read TGTGCCAGCAGCTTAGTACTCGGGGAGCTGTTTTTT. Translation gives CASSLVLGELFF. The chain joins TRBV11-3 to TRBJ2-2; the D is unclear. V gave up 1 base and J gave up 7 bases, with 4 bases separating them. CDR1 is SGHNT and CDR2 is YENEEA in the germline V gene. This CDR3 is built from 12 residues.

The rearrangement links TRBV19 to TRBJ1-5; tentatively, D is TRBD1 (6 bases). Germline V gene sequence: CDR1 LNHDA, CDR2 SQIVND (reference sequence). This CDR3 contains 13 residues. Trimming pared 8 bases from V and 6 bases from J, leaving 14 bases between. As DNA, the CDR3 is TGTGCCAGTTCGGACAGACTGGGTCAGCCCCAGCATTTT. It translates to CASSDRLGQPQHF.

V and J are TRBV5-1 and TRBJ2-1, with TRBD1 matching over 8 bases. The trim removed 0 bases at V and 4 bases at J, leaving 12 bases unmatched. The CDR3 covers 18 residues. Germline CDR1 and CDR2: SGHRS and YFSETQ. CDR3 nucleotide sequence: TGCGCCAGCAGCTTGGTGGGACAGGCGCGTGGTCGTTACAATGAGCAGTTCTTC. Residues: CASSLVGQARGRYNEQFF.

V gene TRBV7-9 combines with J gene TRBJ2-5; TRBD2 agrees at 9 bases. Germline-derived CDR1 and CDR2 are SEHNR and FQNEAQ (reference sequence). This CDR3 is built from 16 residues. Losses at the gene ends were 10 bases for V and 7 bases for J; bases not matched to a gene: 19. CDR3 region: CATQAGGGLLFGTQYF. CDR3 coding DNA: TGTGCCACCCAGGCGGGGGGGGGACTCCTCTTTGGGACCCAGTACTTC.

Here the CDR3 reads CASSEYLKSNEKLFF. CDR3 nucleotides: TGTGCCAGCAGTGAATATCTAAAGTCTAATGAAAAACTGTTTTTT. The chain combines TRBV6-1 with TRBJ1-4; D unresolved. Deletions cut 2 bases from V and 3 bases from J, with 10 bases between. This CDR3 has 15 residues. Germline lookup yields CDR1 MNHNS and CDR2 SASEGT.

The chain links TRBV12-5 to TRBJ2-5, with D perhaps TRBD1 (6 bases). Germline loops: CDR1 LGHNT, CDR2 FRNRAP. V dropped 6 bases and J dropped 1 base, with 21 bases sitting between them. The length of the CDR3 is 17 residues. In nucleotides, the CDR3 is TGTGCTAGTGGCCGACCTCAACATCAGGGGCTCCAAGAGACCCAGTACTTC. Its translation is CASGRPQHQGLQETQYF.

The gene calls are TRBV6-5 and TRBJ2-1, with D perhaps TRBD1 or TRBD2 (5 bases each). This CDR3 spans 15 amino acids. CDR1 and CDR2 (germline): MNHEY, SVGAGI. V was clipped by 0 bases and J by 9 bases, with 15 bases between them. The CDR3 region has the DNA TGTGCCAGCAGTTACTCGTTGGGGGTGAAAGGTGAGCAGTTCTTC. This sequence encodes CASSYSLGVKGEQFF.

This rearrangement joins TRBV6-5 to TRBJ2-2, with D tentatively TRBD2 (7 bases). The germline CDR1 and CDR2 sequences are MNHEY and SVGAGI. V shed 7 bases and J shed 3 bases, with 15 bases lying between them. This CDR3 is 15 amino acids long. The CDR3 bases are TGTGCCAGCACCCCAAGGGGGGGGTACACCGGGGAGCTGTTTTTT. This translates into CASTPRGGYTGELFF.

The V gene is TRBV4-2, the J gene TRBJ2-7, with D hard to call. This CDR3 contains 14 residues. V lost 3 bases and J 0 bases, leaving 9 bases between the germline ends. Per germline, CDR1 LGHNA and CDR2 YNFKEQ. The CDR3 DNA sequence: TGTGCCAGCAGCCAGATGACGAGCTCCTACGAGCAGTACTTC. This codes for CASSQMTSSYEQYF.

The gene calls are TRBV6-1 and TRBJ2-3; D not certain. This CDR3 comprises 12 residues. Trimming removed 7 bases from V and 2 bases from J, with 7 bases in between. The germline CDR1 and CDR2 sequences are MNHNS and SASEGT. CDR3 DNA sequence: TGTGCCAGCAAAATCCTCACAGATACGCAGTATTTT. It codes for CASKILTDTQYF.

The J gene is TRBJ1-2, the V gene TRBV7-2, with D hard to call. Between the trimmed V and J ends, which lost 5 bases and 5 bases, there was a span of 9 bases. Germline V gene lookup returns CDR1 SGHTA and CDR2 FQGNSA. The CDR3 is 12 residues long. CDR3 DNA: TGTGCCAGCAGCCGTGAGGGTTATGGCTACACCTTC. Its translation is CASSREGYGYTF.

This clone came up a few times. The chain uses TRBV19 and TRBJ1-4, with a weak D call TRBD1 (5 bases). The germline V gene encodes CDR1 LNHDA and CDR2 SQIVND (reference sequence). There are 14 residues in the CDR3. Trimming stripped 5 bases from V and 10 bases from J, with 17 bases between. The CDR3 reads CASSQEEGSRKLFF. The CDR3 DNA reads TGTGCCAGTAGTCAGGAGGAGGGGTCGAGAAAACTGTTTTTT.

This chain uses TRBV5-1 with TRBJ1-1; a possible D gene is TRBD1 (5 bases). Germline V gene sequence: CDR1 SGHRS, CDR2 YFSETQ. The V end lost 4 bases, the J end lost 0 bases, and 10 bases lay between the germline ends. This CDR3 contains 14 residues. CDR3 in DNA: TGCGCCAGCAGCGGGGGACGGCTGAACACTGAAGCTTTCTTT. It is translated as CASSGGRLNTEAFF.

The chain couples TRBV15 to TRBJ1-2; D gene uncertain. Germline-derived CDR1 and CDR2 are LNHNV and YYDKDF (reference sequence). Trimming shortened V by 3 bases and J by 4 bases, and 9 bases separated the two germline ends. The CDR3 spans 13 residues. CDR3 nucleotides: TGTGCCACCAGCAGCGACCGGGGCTATGGCTACACCTTC. The encoded protein is CATSSDRGYGYTF.

CDR3 in DNA: TGTGCCAGCAGCTCCGGACTAGCGGGGAACTACGAGCAGTACTTC. Protein product: CASSSGLAGNYEQYF. The rearrangement joins TRBV11-2 to TRBJ2-7; 12 bases are shared with TRBD2. Unmatched junction bases numbered 4, after V lost 4 bases and J lost 3 bases. Looked up from germline, CDR1 is SGHAT and CDR2 is FQNNGV. The CDR3 totals 15 residues.

This chain joins TRBV18 and TRBJ1-1; perhaps TRBD1 as D (6 bases). The V and J ends lost 4 bases and 1 base respectively, with 13 bases between them. CDR1 and CDR2 (germline): KGHSH, LQKENI. The CDR3 is made up of 15 amino acids. CDR3 amino acids: CASSLTQGRNTEAFF. The CDR3 DNA follows: TGTGCCAGCTCACTTACACAGGGAAGGAACACTGAAGCTTTCTTT.

This clone has a single count. The chain has TRBV7-8 and TRBJ2-5, with 7 bases fitting TRBD1. The germline V gene encodes CDR1 SGHVS and CDR2 FQNEAQ. The CDR3 spans 17 residues. V lost 0 bases, J lost 4 bases, and 11 bases stayed unmatched. This CDR3 reads CASSLAVPGGWRETQYF. As DNA, the CDR3 is TGTGCCAGCAGCTTAGCGGTTCCAGGGGGTTGGAGAGAGACCCAGTACTTC. Combining the CDR3 with reference TRBV7-8 and TRBJ2-5 gives the whole variable domain GAGVSQSPRYKVAKRGQDVALRCDPISGHVSLFWYQQALGQGPEFLTYFQNEAQLDKSGLPSDRFFAERPEGSVSTLKIQRTQQEDSAVYLCASSLAVPGGWRETQYFGPGTRLLVL.

This clone was recorded only once. The rearrangement links TRBV5-1 to TRBJ2-1; perhaps TRBD2 as D (6 bases). The V end lost 0 bases, the J end lost 1 base, and 14 bases lay between the germline ends. CDR3 length: 17 residues. Germline CDR1 is SGHRS and CDR2 is YFSETQ. The CDR3 DNA sequence: TGCGCCAGCAGCTTGGCCGACGGGAGCTGGTCCTACAATGAGCAGTTCTTC. Its translation is CASSLADGSWSYNEQFF. Full variable domain (outside the CDR3, taken from reference TRBV5-1 and TRBJ2-1): KAGVTQTPRYLIKTRGQQVTLSCSPISGHRSVSWYQQTPGQGLQFLFEYFSETQRNKGNFPGRFSGRQFSNSRSEMNVSTLELGDSALYLCASSLADGSWSYNEQFFGPGTRLTVL.

This clone was recorded only once. This chain joins TRBV28 and TRBJ2-3, with 12 bases aligning to TRBD1. After removal of 5 bases from V and 3 bases from J, the junction contained 15 bases not matched to a gene. The CDR3 is 19 residues long. CDR1 is MDHEN and CDR2 is SYDVKM in the germline V gene. The CDR3 is CASSPPGQGALRRTDTQYF. CDR3 coding DNA: TGTGCCAGCAGTCCCCCGGGACAGGGGGCTCTTCGGCGAACAGATACGCAGTATTTT.

V is TRBV7-6 and J is TRBJ2-1; a weak D match, TRBD1 (6 bases). This CDR3 has 13 residues. V lost 4 bases and J 5 bases, leaving 9 bases between the germline ends. Looked up from germline, CDR1 is SGHVS and CDR2 is FNYEAQ. The CDR3 sequence is CASSSTGNNEQFF. CDR3 nucleotide sequence: TGTGCCAGCAGCTCCACAGGGAACAATGAGCAGTTCTTC.

The rearrangement joins TRBV5-5 to TRBJ1-5; D ambiguous. Trimming took off 0 bases at V and 1 base at J, with 8 bases between the two ends. Germline V gene data show CDR1 as SGHKS and CDR2 as YYEKEE (reference sequence). The CDR3 totals 15 residues. The CDR3 is CASSLAEWSNQPQHF. CDR3 coding DNA: TGTGCCAGCAGCTTGGCCGAGTGGAGCAATCAGCCCCAGCATTTT.

This sequence joins TRBV7-3 and TRBJ2-7, with a possible D match to TRBD2 (7 bases). Germline assignment: CDR1 SGHTA and CDR2 FQGTGA. This CDR3 contains 14 residues. Trimming shortened V by 3 bases and J by 5 bases, and 14 bases separated the two germline ends. The chain's CDR3 is CASSLGSGGDEQYF. The CDR3 DNA reads as TGTGCCAGCAGCTTGGGATCGGGGGGCGACGAGCAGTACTTC.

This chain joins TRBV6-5 and TRBJ2-1, with TRBD1 matching over 9 bases. Losses at the gene ends were 4 bases for V and 15 bases for J; bases not matched to a gene: 4. Looked up from germline, CDR1 is MNHEY and CDR2 is SVGAGI. The CDR3 is 11 residues long. The CDR3 spells CASSLGQGLFF. CDR3 nucleotide sequence: TGTGCCAGCAGTTTAGGACAGGGGCTGTTCTTC.

The V call is TRBV7-9, the J call TRBJ1-3; D remains ambiguous. Germline lookup yields CDR1 SEHNR and CDR2 FQNEAQ (reference sequence). V gave up 1 base and J gave up 0 bases, with 10 bases separating them. The CDR3 has 16 residues. Here the CDR3 reads CASSLDLTASGNTIYF. CDR3 sequence (DNA): TGTGCCAGCAGCTTAGATCTTACAGCCTCTGGAAACACCATATATTTT.

The chain links TRBV5-1 to TRBJ2-5; D is perhaps TRBD2 (6 bases). V was clipped by 0 bases and J by 0 bases, with 12 bases between them. Per the germline V gene, CDR1 is SGHRS and CDR2 is YFSETQ. This CDR3 has 16 residues. The CDR3: CASSLGGLGYQETQYF. The CDR3 nucleotides are TGCGCCAGCAGCTTGGGGGGACTTGGGTACCAAGAGACCCAGTACTTC.

The chain couples TRBV2 to TRBJ2-7; D is perhaps TRBD1 (5 bases). V gave up 7 bases and J gave up 0 bases, with 13 bases separating them. The CDR3 contains 14 residues. CDR1 SNHLY and CDR2 FYNNEI come from the germline V gene. CDR3 amino acids: CASILGHSSYEQYF. Here the CDR3 DNA reads TGTGCCAGCATCCTAGGACATTCCTCCTACGAGCAGTACTTC.

This clone occurred a few times. The rearrangement uses TRBV5-1 and TRBJ1-1; 8 bases line up with TRBD1. Losses at the gene ends were 0 bases for V and 1 base for J; bases not matched to a gene: 5. CDR3 length: 16 residues. Germline V gene sequence: CDR1 SGHRS, CDR2 YFSETQ. CDR3 DNA sequence: TGCGCCAGCAGCTTGGAAGGACAGGGTAGGAACACTGAAGCTTTCTTT. This encodes CASSLEGQGRNTEAFF.

V usage is TRBV6-5 and J usage is TRBJ1-1; D uncertain. This CDR3 region has 13 residues. Germline V CDR1 and CDR2: MNHEY, SVGAGI. With 6 bases removed from V and 4 bases from J, the gap between germline ends came to 12 bases. For the CDR3, the DNA is TGTGCCAGCAGCCGGACCCCGGGCACTGAAGCTTTCTTT. This codes for CASSRTPGTEAFF.